This T cell receptor (beta chain) was recorded in a study of T cell repertoires in cytomegalovirus infection. Whole-study context: Signatures in public TCR beta sequences pointed to both CMV infection and matching HLA type. Whole-study findings and limits: The cumulative frequency of public TCR beta families identified carriers of CMV plus the relevant HLA. CMV-specific TCR beta clonotypes restricted by HLA-C were the ones dominating the ex vivo response.

TCRdb re-called the reads with MiXCR, one entry per CDR3 protein. The sample includes hundreds of thousands of distinct CDR3 sequences, roughly a quarter of them seen just once. The V end lost 7 bases, the J end lost 4 bases, and 12 bases lay between the germline ends. Germline-derived CDR1 and CDR2 are MNHEY and SVGAGI. The CDR3 extends over 13 amino acids. The sample holds a few counts of this clonotype. What it binds is unknown. This clonotype was sampled from a human donor in good health (CMV status not recorded). Some clones in this sample may be carry-over from other donors' samples. Material: CD8+ T cells from PBMCs. The chain recombines TRBV6-5 with TRBJ2-3; TRBD2 might be the D (6 bases). The CDR3, as DNA: TGTGCCAGCACGGCGGGGTTCGCAGATACGCAGTATTTT. It is translated as CASTAGFADTQYF.